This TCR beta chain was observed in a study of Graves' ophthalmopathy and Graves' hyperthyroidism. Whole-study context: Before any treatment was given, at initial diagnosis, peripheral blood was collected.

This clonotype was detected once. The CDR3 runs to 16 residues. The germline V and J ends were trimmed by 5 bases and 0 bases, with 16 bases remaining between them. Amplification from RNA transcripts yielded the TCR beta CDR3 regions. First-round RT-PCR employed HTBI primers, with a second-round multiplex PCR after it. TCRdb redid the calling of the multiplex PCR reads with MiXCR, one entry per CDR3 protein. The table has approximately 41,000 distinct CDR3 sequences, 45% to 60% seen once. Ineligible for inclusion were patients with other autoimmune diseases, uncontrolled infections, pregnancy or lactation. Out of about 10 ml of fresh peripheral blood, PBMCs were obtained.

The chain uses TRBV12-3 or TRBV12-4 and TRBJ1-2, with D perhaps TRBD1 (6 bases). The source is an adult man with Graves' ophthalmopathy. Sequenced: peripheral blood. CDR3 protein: CASSHGVGQTNYGYTF. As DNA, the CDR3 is TGTGCCAGCAGTCACGGCGTCGGACAGACTAACTATGGCTACACCTTC.